The clone carrying this TCR beta chain appeared once. The antigen remains unidentified. The treatment: around 19 received Ad26.COV2.S at low or high dose, single or two shots; five or six received placebo; per-sample allocation not given. Sampling was done on day 63 after the first vaccine or placebo injection. Its platform was an Ad26 vector, and its expressed antigen was Wuhan-strain SARS-CoV-2 spike. The table came from immunoSEQ multiplex PCR; TCRdb's copy has only in-frame clones and leaves some out. The data show hundreds of thousands of clones, 85% seen once. This specimen comes from a study of Ad26.COV2.S vaccination and SARS-CoV-2 variants. Overall study: Once or twice, 56 days apart, Ad26.COV2.S was delivered intramuscularly.

Study-level findings and limits: Non-spike TCR breadth was similar in vaccine and placebo recipients.

The length of the CDR3 is 15 residues. Trimming cost V 2 bases and J 2 bases, with 10 bases left between them. Germline V gene data show CDR1 as MNHEY and CDR2 as SVGEGT. Sequencing used peripheral blood, obtained in a trial of Ad26.COV2.S vaccine versus placebo. The V call is TRBV6-2 or TRBV6-3, the J call TRBJ1-5; D is undetermined. The TCR comes from a person between 18 and 60 years old who received the Ad26.COV2.S COVID-19 vaccine or a placebo. CDR3 DNA sequence: TGTGCCAGCAGTTACATAGAGCTGGGCAATCAGCCCCAGCATTTT. Translated: CASSYIELGNQPQHF.